This T cell receptor beta chain was retrieved from a study of CD8+ T cells in alopecia areata. Study-level background: The study gave treated patients oral tofacitinib at 5 to 10 mg twice daily. Patients in the study were on tofacitinib for 6 to 18 months, then off it for 6 months. The study, taken as a whole, reports: Scalp and blood samples kept many expanded lesional clones throughout tofacitinib.

Once RNA had been extracted, it was reverse transcribed into cDNA to act as the sequencing template. Libraries were prepared by immunoSEQ multiplex PCR; TCRdb keeps only in-frame clonotypes and omits some of them. There are about 76,000 clones in the sample; 66% occur only once, and around a quarter lies in the top ten. Treatment of the sample: oral pan-JAK inhibitor, 5-10 mg twice daily. Punch biopsies of lesional scalp, plus peripheral blood, were taken from alopecia areata patients. Comment on this clone: Its specificity is unknown.

The CDR3 has 14 amino acids. From germline, CDR1 is MNHEY and CDR2 SVGAGI. Trimming shortened V by 0 bases and J by 2 bases, and 8 bases separated the two germline ends. This clonotype was obtained from a human donor with alopecia areata. This chain links TRBV6-5 with TRBJ2-7; possibly TRBD1 for D (5 bases). The material sequenced was CD8+ T cells sorted from blood, taken at week 24, from a patient treated with tofacitinib. CDR3 nucleotide sequence: TGTGCCAGCAGTTACTCAGGGGTTCCCTACGAGCAGTACTTC. Translated, it gives CASSYSGVPYEQYF.